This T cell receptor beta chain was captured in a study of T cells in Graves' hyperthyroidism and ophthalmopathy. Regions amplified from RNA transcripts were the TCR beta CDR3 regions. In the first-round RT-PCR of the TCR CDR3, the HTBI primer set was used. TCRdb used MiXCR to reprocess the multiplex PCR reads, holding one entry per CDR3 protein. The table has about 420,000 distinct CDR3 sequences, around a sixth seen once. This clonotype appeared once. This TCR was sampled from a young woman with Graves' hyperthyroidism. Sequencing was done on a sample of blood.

In DNA form, the CDR3 reads TGTGCCAGCACCGTCGGGACAGGGGATCAGCCCCAGCATTTT. Translating gives CASTVGTGDQPQHF. The chain combines TRBV6-1 with TRBJ1-5; 10 bases agree with TRBD1. CDR3 length: 14 amino acids. CDR1 and CDR2 (germline): MNHNS, SASEGT. V lost 7 bases to trimming and J lost 5 bases; unmatched junction nucleotides: 5.